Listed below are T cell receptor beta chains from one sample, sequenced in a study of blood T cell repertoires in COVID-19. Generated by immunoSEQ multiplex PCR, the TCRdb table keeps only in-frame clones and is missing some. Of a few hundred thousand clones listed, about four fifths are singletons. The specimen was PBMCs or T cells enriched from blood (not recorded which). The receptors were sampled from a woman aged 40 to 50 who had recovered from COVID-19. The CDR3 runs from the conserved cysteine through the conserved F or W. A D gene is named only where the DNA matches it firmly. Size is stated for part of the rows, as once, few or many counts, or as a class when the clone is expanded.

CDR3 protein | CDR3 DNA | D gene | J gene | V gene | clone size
CASSLDTGFGKTQYF | TGTGCCAGCAGCTTAGATACAGGGTTCGGGAAGACCCAGTACTTC | . | TRBJ2-5 | TRBV7-9 | .
CASSFRLGYYGYTF | TGTGCCAGCAGCTTCAGGTTGGGCTATTATGGCTACACCTTC | . | TRBJ1-2 | TRBV27 | .
CASSITAGMTEAFF | TGTGCCAGTAGTATAACGGCAGGGATGACTGAAGCTTTCTTT | . | TRBJ1-1 | TRBV19 | .
CASSQGVRGEQFF | TGTGCCAGCAGCCAAGGGGTCCGAGGGGAGCAGTTCTTC | . | TRBJ2-1 | TRBV3-1/TRBV3-2 | .
CASGRQGASGELFF | TGCGCCAGCGGTAGACAGGGGGCATCCGGGGAGCTGTTTTTT | TRBD1 | TRBJ2-2 | TRBV5-1 | .
CASSFGSGVAYGYTF | TGTGCCAGCAGTTTTGGGTCAGGCGTTGCCTATGGCTACACCTTC | . | TRBJ1-2 | TRBV28 | .
CASSPWTAGTNEKLFF | TGTGCCAGCAGCCCCTGGACGGCGGGGACTAATGAAAAACTGTTTTTT | . | TRBJ1-4 | TRBV3-1/TRBV3-2 | .
CSAGGDQPQHF | TGCAGTGCGGGCGGGGATCAGCCCCAGCATTTT | . | TRBJ1-5 | TRBV20-1 | few
CASSPGQGPTQHF | TGTGCCAGCAGCCCGGGACAGGGTCCCACCCAGCATTTT | TRBD1 | TRBJ1-5 | TRBV12-3/TRBV12-4 | .
CASSPRTPTGTNEQFF | TGTGCCAGCAGCCCCCGGACGCCGACAGGTACTAATGAGCAGTTCTTC | . | TRBJ2-1 | TRBV7-9 | .
CASSRREVNTGELFF | TGTGCCAGTAGTCGGCGGGAGGTGAACACCGGGGAGCTGTTTTTT | TRBD2 | TRBJ2-2 | TRBV19 | .
CASSLNYGDTQYF | TGCGCCAGCAGCTTAAATTACGGGGATACGCAGTATTTT | . | TRBJ2-3 | TRBV5-1 | .
CASSETGVGYTF | TGTGCCAGCAGCGAGACAGGGGTTGGCTACACCTTC | TRBD1 | TRBJ1-2 | TRBV11-1 | .
CASSLGGEQYF | TGTGCCAGCAGTTTGGGGGGAGAGCAGTACTTC | . | TRBJ2-7 | TRBV28 | few
CASSLVRQVRADTQYF | TGTGCCAGCAGCTTGGTGAGACAGGTACGGGCAGATACGCAGTATTTT | . | TRBJ2-3 | TRBV5-4 | .
CASSFLMRGDNEQFF | TGTGCCAGCAGTTTTTTGATGCGGGGGGACAATGAGCAGTTCTTC | TRBD2 | TRBJ2-1 | TRBV28 | .
CASSNTPSGANVLTF | TGTGCCAGCAGTAATACACCCTCTGGGGCCAACGTCCTGACTTTC | . | TRBJ2-6 | TRBV27 | once
CASSYSLRANGELFF | TGTGCCAGCAGTTACTCGCTCAGGGCTAACGGGGAGCTGTTTTTT | . | TRBJ2-2 | TRBV6-6 | .
CASSQDIGQGGGYTF | TGTGCCAGCAGCCAAGATATTGGCCAGGGTGGCGGCTACACCTTC | . | TRBJ1-2 | TRBV3-1/TRBV3-2 | .
CASSGFGESNQPQHF | TGTGCCAGCAGTGGGTTCGGGGAGAGCAATCAGCCCCAGCATTTT | . | TRBJ1-5 | TRBV2 | .
CASSYIENTGELFF | TGTGCCAGCAGCTATATAGAAAACACCGGGGAGCTGTTTTTT | . | TRBJ2-2 | TRBV3-1/TRBV3-2 | .
CASSRRQVNEKLFF | TGTGCCAGCAGTCGGCGACAGGTTAATGAAAAACTGTTTTTT | . | TRBJ1-4 | TRBV14 | .
CASSRGLEAFF | TGTGCCAGCAGTAGGGGGCTTGAAGCTTTCTTT | TRBD1 | TRBJ1-1 | TRBV28 | .
CSVVPQDRGTDTQYF | TGCAGCGTAGTACCCCAGGACAGGGGCACAGATACGCAGTATTTT | TRBD1 | TRBJ2-3 | TRBV29-1 | .
CASSLASQADTIYF | TGCGCCAGCAGCTTGGCCTCACAGGCAGACACCATATATTTT | . | TRBJ1-3 | TRBV5-1 | .
CASSPGLVHEQYF | TGTGCCAGCAGTCCGGGACTAGTCCACGAGCAGTACTTC | TRBD2 | TRBJ2-7 | TRBV28 | .
CASRGLTKPTEAFF | TGTGCCAGTAGGGGCCTAACCAAACCCACTGAAGCTTTCTTT | . | TRBJ1-1 | TRBV19 | .
CASSLDRVYGYTF | TGTGCCAGCAGCTTAGACAGGGTTTATGGCTACACCTTC | . | TRBJ1-2 | TRBV7-9 | .